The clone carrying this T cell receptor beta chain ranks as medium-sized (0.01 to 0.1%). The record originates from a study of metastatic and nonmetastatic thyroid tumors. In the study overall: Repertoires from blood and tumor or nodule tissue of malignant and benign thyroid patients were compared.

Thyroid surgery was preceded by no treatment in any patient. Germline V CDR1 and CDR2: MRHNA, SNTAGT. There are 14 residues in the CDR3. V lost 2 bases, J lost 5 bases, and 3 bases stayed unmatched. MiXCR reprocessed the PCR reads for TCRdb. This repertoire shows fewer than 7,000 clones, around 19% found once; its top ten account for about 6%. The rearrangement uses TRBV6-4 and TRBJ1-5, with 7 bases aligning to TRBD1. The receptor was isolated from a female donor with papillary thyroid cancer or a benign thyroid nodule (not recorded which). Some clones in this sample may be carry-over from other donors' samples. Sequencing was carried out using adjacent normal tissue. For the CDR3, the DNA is TGTGCCAGCAGTGACCCCAGGGGGGATCAGCCCCAGCATTTT. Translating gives CASSDPRGDQPQHF.